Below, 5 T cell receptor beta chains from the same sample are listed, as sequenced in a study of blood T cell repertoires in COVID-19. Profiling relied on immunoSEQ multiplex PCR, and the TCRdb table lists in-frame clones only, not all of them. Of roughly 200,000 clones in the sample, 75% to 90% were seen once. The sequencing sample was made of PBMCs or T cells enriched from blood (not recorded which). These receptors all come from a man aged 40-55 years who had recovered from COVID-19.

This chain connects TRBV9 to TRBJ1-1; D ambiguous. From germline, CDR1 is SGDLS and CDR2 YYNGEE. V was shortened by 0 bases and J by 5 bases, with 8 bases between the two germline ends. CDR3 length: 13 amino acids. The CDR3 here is CASSVDSETEAFF. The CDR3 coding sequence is TGTGCCAGCAGCGTAGATTCTGAGACTGAAGCTTTCTTT.

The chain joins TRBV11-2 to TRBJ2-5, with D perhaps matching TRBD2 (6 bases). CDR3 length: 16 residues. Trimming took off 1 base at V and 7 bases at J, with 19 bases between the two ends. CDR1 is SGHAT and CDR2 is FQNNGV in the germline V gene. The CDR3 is CASSLGIGQTSVTQYF. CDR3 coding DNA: TGTGCCAGCAGCTTAGGAATAGGCCAGACTAGTGTGACCCAGTACTTC.

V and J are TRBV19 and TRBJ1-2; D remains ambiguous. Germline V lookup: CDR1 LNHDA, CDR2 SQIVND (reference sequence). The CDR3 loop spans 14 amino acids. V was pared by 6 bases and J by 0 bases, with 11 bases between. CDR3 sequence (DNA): TGTGCCAGTAGCACGGCCCTAGCTAACTATGGCTACACCTTC. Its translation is CASSTALANYGYTF.

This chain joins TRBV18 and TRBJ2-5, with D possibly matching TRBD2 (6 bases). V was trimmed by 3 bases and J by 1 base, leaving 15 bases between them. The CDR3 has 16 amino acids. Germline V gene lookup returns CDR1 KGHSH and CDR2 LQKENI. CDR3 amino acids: CASSPTPGGAQETQYF. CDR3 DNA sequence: TGTGCCAGCTCACCTACCCCTGGAGGGGCCCAAGAGACCCAGTACTTC.

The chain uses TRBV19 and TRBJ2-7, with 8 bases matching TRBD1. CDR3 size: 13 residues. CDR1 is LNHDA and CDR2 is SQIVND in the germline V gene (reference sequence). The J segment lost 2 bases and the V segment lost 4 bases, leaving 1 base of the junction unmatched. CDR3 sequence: CASSKQGAYEQYF. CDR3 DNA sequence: TGTGCCAGTAGTAAACAGGGGGCCTACGAGCAGTACTTC.